This TCR beta chain appears in the sequencing data of a study of long-term antiretroviral therapy in people with HIV. Study as a whole: By about a decade, the earliest samples predate the 2015 immediate-ART recommendation. Study findings and constraints: HIV repertoires spanned narrower CDR3 length ranges than controls.

DNA was extracted from approximately 0.95-9.8 million thawed cryopreserved PBMC. This CDR3 contains 14 residues. Germline loops: CDR1 SGHVS, CDR2 FNYEAQ. V lost 4 bases, J lost 7 bases, and 17 bases lay in between. This clone was detected only once. Its antigen remains unidentified. Assay version v3.0 of immunoSEQ was used, and it was run at survey level. Assay: immunoSEQ multiplex PCR; the TCRdb copy retains only in-frame clones and omits some. The profile shows 30,000 to 35,000 clones, approximately 83% of them singletons. The chain recombines TRBV7-6 with TRBJ2-7; D is possibly TRBD1 (6 bases). The sequences come from unsorted PBMCs, collected 0.8 years before starting antiretroviral therapy. The sequence derives from a man aged 18 to 35 with HIV. In DNA, the CDR3 is TGTGCCAGCAGCTCTCCGGTACAGGGATGGGAGCAGTACTTC. Translating it yields CASSSPVQGWEQYF.